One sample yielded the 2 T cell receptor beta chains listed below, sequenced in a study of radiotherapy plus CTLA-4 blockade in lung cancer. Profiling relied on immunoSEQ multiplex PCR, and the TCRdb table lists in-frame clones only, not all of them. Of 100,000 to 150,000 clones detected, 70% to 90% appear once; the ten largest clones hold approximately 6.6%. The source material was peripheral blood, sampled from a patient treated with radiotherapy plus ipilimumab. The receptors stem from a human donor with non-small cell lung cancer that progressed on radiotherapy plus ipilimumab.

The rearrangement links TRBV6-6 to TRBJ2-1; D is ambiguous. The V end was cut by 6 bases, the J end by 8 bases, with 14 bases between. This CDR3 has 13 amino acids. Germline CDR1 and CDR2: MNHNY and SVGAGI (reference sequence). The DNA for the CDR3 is TGTGCCAGCAGAGGATCCGAGTCTGATGAGCAGTTCTTC. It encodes CASRGSESDEQFF.

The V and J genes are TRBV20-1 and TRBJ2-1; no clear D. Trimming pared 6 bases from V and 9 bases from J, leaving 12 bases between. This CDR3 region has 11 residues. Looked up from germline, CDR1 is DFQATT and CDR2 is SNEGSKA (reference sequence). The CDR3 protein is CSAPRLPEQFF. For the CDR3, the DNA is TGCAGTGCGCCGCGACTCCCTGAGCAGTTCTTC.